One T cell receptor (beta chain) is described in this entry. The sample comes from a study of long-term antiretroviral therapy in people with HIV. Version v3.0 of the immunoSEQ assay ran at survey level. For each individual sample, sequencing targeted about 35,000-55,000 T-cell genomes. Assay used: immunoSEQ multiplex PCR; TCRdb lists only in-frame clones, some missing. Of 15,000 to 20,000 clones in the sample, approximately 86% were seen once. V lost 0 bases to trimming and J lost 5 bases, with 11 bases between them. Germline values: CDR1 MGHRA, CDR2 YSYEKL. There are 15 residues in the CDR3. Samples held about 0.9-10 million cryopreserved PBMC before DNA extraction.

This rearrangement joins TRBV4-1 to TRBJ1-5, with D perhaps matching TRBD1 (6 bases). The sample was unsorted PBMCs, taken more than 2.2 years before starting antiretroviral therapy. This TCR was recovered from a woman younger than 45 with HIV. CDR3 in amino acids: CASSQDPGADQPQHF. The DNA for the CDR3 is TGCGCCAGCAGCCAAGACCCAGGGGCTGATCAGCCCCAGCATTTT.